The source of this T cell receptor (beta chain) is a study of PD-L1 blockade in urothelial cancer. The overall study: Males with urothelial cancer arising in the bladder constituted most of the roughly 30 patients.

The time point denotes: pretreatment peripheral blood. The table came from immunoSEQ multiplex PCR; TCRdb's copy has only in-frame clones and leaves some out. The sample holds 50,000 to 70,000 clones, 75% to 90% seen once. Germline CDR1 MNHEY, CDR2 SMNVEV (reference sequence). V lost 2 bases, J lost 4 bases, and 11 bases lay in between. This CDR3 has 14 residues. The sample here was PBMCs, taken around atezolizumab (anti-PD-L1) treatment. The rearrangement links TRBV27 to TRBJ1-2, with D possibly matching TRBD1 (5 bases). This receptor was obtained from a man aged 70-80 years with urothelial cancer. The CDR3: CASSLSDSFYGYTF. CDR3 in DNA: TGTGCCAGCAGTTTAAGCGACAGCTTCTATGGCTACACCTTC.